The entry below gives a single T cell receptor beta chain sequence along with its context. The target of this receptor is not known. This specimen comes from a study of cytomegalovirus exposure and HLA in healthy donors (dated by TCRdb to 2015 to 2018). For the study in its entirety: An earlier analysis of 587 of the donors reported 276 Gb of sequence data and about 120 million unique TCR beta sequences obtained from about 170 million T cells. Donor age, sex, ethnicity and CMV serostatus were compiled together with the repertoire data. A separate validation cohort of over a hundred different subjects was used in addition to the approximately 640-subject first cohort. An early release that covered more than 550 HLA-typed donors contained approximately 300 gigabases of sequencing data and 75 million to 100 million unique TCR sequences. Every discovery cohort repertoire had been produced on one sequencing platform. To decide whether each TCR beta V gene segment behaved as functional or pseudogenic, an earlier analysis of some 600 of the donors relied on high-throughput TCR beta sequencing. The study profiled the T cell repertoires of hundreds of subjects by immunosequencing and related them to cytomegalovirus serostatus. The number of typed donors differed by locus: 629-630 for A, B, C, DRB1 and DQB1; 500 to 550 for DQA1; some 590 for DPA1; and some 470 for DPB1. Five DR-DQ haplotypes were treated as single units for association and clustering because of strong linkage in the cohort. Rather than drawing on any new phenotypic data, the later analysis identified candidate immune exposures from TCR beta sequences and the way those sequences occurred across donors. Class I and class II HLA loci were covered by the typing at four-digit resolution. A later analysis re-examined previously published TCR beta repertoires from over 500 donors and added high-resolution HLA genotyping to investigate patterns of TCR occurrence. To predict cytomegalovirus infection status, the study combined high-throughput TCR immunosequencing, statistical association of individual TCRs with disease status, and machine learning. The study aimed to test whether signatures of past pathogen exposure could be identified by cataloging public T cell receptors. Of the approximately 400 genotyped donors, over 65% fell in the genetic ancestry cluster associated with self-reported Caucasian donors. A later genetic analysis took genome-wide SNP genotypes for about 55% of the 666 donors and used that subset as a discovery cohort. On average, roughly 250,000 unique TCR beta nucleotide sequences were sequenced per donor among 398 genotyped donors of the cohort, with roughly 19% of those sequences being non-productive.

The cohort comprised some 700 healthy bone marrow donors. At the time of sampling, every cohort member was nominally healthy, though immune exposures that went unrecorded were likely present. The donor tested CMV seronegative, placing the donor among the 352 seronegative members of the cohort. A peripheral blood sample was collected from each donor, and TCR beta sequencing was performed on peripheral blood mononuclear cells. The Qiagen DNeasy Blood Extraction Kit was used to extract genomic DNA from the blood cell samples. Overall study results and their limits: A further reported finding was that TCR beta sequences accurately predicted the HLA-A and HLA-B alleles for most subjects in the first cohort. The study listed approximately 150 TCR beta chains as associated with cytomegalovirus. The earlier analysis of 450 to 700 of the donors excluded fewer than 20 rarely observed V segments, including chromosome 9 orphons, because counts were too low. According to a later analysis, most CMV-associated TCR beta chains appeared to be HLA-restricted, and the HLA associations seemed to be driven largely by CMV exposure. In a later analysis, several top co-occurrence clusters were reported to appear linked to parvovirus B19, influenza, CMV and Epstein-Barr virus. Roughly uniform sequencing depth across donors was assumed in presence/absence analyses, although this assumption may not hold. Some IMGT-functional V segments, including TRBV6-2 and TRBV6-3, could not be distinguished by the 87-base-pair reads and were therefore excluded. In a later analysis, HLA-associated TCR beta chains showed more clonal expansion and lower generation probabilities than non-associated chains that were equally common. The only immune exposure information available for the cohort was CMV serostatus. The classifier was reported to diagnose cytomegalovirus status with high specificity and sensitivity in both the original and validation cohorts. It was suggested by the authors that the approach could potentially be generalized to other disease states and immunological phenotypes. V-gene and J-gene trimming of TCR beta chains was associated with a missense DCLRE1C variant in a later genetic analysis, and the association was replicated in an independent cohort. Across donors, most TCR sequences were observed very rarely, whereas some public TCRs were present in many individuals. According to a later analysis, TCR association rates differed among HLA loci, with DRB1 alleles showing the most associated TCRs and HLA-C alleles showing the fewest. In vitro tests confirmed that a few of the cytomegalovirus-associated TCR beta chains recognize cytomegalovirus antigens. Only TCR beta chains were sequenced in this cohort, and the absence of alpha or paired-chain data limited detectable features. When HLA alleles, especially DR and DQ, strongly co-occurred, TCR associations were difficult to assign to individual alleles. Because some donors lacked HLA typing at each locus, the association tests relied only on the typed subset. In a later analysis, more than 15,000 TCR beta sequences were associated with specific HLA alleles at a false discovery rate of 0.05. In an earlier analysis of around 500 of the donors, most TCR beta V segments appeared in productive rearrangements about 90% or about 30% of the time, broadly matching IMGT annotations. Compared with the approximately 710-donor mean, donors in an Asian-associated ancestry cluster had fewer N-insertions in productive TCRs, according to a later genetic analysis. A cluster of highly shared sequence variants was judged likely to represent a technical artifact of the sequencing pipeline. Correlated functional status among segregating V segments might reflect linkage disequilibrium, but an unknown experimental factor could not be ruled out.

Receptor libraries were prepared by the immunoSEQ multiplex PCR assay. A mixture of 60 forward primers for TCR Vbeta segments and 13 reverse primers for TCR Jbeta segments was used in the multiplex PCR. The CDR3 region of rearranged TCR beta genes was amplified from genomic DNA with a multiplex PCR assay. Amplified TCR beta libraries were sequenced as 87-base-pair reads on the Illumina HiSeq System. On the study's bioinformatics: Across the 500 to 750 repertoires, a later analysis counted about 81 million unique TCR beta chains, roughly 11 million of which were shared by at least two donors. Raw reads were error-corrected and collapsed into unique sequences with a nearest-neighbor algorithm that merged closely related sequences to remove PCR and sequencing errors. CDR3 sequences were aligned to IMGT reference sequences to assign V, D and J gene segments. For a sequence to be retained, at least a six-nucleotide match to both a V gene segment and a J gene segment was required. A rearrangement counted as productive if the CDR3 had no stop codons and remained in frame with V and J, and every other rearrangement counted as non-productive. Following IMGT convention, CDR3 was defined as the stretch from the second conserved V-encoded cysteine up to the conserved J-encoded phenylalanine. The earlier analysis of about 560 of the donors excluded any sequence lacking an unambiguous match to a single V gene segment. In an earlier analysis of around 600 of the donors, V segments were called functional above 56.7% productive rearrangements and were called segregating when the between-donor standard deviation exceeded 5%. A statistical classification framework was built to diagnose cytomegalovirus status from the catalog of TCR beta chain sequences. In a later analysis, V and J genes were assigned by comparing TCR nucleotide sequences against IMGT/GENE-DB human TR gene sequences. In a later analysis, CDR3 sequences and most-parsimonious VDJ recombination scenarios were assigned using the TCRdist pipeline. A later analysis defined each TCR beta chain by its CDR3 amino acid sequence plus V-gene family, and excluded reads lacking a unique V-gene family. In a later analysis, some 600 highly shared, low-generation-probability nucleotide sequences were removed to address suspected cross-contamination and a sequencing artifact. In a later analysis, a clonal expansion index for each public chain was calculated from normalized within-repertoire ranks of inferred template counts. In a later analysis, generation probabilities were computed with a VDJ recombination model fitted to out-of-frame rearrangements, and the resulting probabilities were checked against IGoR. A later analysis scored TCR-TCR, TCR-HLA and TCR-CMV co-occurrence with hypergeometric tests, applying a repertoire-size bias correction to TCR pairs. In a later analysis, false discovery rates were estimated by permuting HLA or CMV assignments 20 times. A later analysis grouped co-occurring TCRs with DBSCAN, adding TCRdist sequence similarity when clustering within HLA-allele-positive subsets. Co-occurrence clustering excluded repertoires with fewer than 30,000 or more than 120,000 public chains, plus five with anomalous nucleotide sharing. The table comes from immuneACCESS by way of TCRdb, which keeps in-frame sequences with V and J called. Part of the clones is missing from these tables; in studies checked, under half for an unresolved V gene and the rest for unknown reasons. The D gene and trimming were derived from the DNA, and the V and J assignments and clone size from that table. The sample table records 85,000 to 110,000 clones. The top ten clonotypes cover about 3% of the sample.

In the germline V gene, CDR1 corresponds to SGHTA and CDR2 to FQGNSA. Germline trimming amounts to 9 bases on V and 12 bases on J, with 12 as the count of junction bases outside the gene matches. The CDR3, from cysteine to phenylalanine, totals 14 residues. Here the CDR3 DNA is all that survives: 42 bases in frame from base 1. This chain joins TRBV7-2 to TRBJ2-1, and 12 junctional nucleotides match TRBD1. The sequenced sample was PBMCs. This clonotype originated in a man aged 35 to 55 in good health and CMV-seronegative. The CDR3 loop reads CASLPGQGAIRQFF. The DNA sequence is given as TGTGCCAGTCTCCCGGGACAGGGGGCAATCAGGCAGTTCTTC.